This T cell receptor beta chain was identified during a study of cytomegalovirus exposure and HLA in healthy donors. Study-wide results and limits: TCR beta V segments were, for the most part, productive about 87% or about 30% of the time in an earlier analysis.

The primer mix had 60 Vbeta and 13 Jbeta primers. The repertoire was sequenced with immunoSEQ multiplex PCR; TCRdb's copy has only in-frame clones and lacks some. The table lists about 110,000 clones, about four fifths of them singletons. About this clone: The antigen is undetermined.

Healthy donors of bone marrow made up the group. Trimming left V 2 bases short and J 5 bases short, with 12 bases between. This CDR3 region has 15 residues. CDR1 and CDR2 (germline): SGHNT, YENEEA. The chain uses TRBV11-3 and TRBJ2-2, with TRBD2 as a possible D gene (5 bases). This clonotype originated in a man aged 30 to 39 in good health and CMV-seropositive. The sample consisted of PBMCs. Here the CDR3 reads CASSLYGESTGELFF. Written as DNA, the CDR3 is TGTGCCAGCAGCTTATACGGGGAAAGTACCGGGGAGCTGTTTTTT.